Following are 16 T cell receptor beta chains from one sample sequenced in a study of cytomegalovirus exposure and HLA in healthy donors. A multiplex PCR was run with 60 Vbeta primers and 13 Jbeta primers. Generated by immunoSEQ multiplex PCR, the TCRdb table keeps only in-frame clones and is missing some. The sample contains tens of thousands of clones, roughly 79% of which appear only once. The sequenced sample was PBMCs. All receptors come from a man aged 25 to 40 in good health and CMV-seronegative.

J is TRBJ2-2 and V is TRBV19; 7 bases line up with TRBD1. Germline values: CDR1 LNHDA, CDR2 SQIVND (reference sequence). This CDR3 spans 14 amino acids. V was pared by 7 bases and J by 3 bases, with 5 bases of the junction left unmatched. As DNA, the CDR3 is TGTGCCAGTACCGCCGGGACAGACACCGGGGAGCTGTTTTTT. Translated: CASTAGTDTGELFF.

Notes on this clone: This CDR3 is also generated by other DNA sequences in the sample. The chain joins TRBV9 to TRBJ2-3; 9 bases match TRBD2. The CDR3 loop spans 15 amino acids. Germline-derived CDR1 and CDR2 are SGDLS and YYNGEE. The V and J ends lost 0 bases and 6 bases, in that order; junction bases with no gene match: 5. CDR3 sequence: CASSVGGLALDTQYF. The CDR3 DNA sequence: TGTGCCAGCAGCGTAGGAGGACTAGCGCTCGATACGCAGTATTTT.

This chain links TRBV7-2 with TRBJ1-2; 11 bases match TRBD1. The CDR3 is 19 residues long. In germline, CDR1 is SGHTA, CDR2 FQGNSA. The junction had 18 bases not matched to a gene; V was cut back by 7 bases and J by 2 bases. The CDR3 loop reads CASTTSMGTGGPTNYGYTF. DNA for the CDR3: TGTGCCAGCACCACAAGCATGGGGACAGGGGGTCCAACGAACTATGGCTACACCTTC.

This clone was observed a few times. The chain links TRBV9 to TRBJ2-5, with TRBD2 matching over 7 bases. The length of the CDR3 is 15 residues. Germline loops: CDR1 SGDLS, CDR2 YYNGEE. J lost 2 bases, V lost 4 bases, and 8 bases had no gene match. The CDR3 sequence: CASSRTGGSQETQYF. The DNA of the CDR3 is TGTGCCAGCAGCCGGACGGGGGGTTCACAAGAGACCCAGTACTTC.

This clone was seen once. V gene TRBV27 combines with J gene TRBJ2-2, with TRBD2 identical over 11 bases. The CDR3 has 15 residues. Trimming removed 6 bases from V and 1 base from J; junction bases left unmatched: 1. Per the germline V gene, CDR1 is MNHEY and CDR2 is SMNVEV (reference sequence). For the CDR3, the DNA is TGTGCCAGCAGGGGACTAGCGGAGAACACCGGGGAGCTGTTTTTT. Its protein product is CASRGLAENTGELFF.

This rearrangement joins TRBV5-4 to TRBJ1-3; 7 bases line up with TRBD1. Looked up from germline, CDR1 is SGHNT and CDR2 is YYREEE (reference sequence). V was pared by 2 bases and J by 0 bases, with 14 bases of the junction left unmatched. CDR3 length: 19 amino acids. CDR3 in amino acids: CASSFGLPDRMSSGNTIYF. The CDR3 DNA reads TGTGCCAGCAGCTTTGGCCTCCCGGACAGGATGAGCTCTGGAAACACCATATATTTT.

This chain links TRBV29-1 with TRBJ2-6, with 8 bases aligning to TRBD1. The CDR3 loop spans 18 amino acids. Germline V lookup: CDR1 SQVTM, CDR2 ANQGSEA. V trimming: 6 bases; J trimming: 0 bases; junction bases outside the gene matches: 13. DNA for the CDR3: TGCAGCGTCCTGCTCCCGGGACAGGTAAACTCTGGGGCCAACGTCCTGACTTTC. Its translation is CSVLLPGQVNSGANVLTF.

The chain employs TRBV9 and TRBJ2-3; possible D gene TRBD1, 6 bases. The ends were cut back, 4 bases at V and 5 bases at J, with 20 bases in the middle. In germline, CDR1 is SGDLS, CDR2 YYNGEE. The CDR3 sequence is 16 residues long. The CDR3 is CASSLNRDTRRDTQYF. CDR3 sequence (DNA): TGTGCCAGCAGCTTGAACCGGGACACCCGGAGAGATACGCAGTATTTT.

This chain links TRBV5-6 with TRBJ2-1, with 8 bases fitting TRBD2. CDR1 is SGHDT and CDR2 is YYEEEE in the germline V gene. The CDR3 is made up of 15 amino acids. V dropped 4 bases and J dropped 4; count of bases not matched to a gene: 7. The CDR3 spells CASSRGGPIYNEQFF. The CDR3 nucleotides are TGTGCCAGCAGCCGGGGGGGACCTATATACAATGAGCAGTTCTTC.

This clone was recorded a few times. The chain employs TRBV4-2 and TRBJ1-1, with D maybe TRBD1 (5 bases). CDR3 size: 16 residues. V was trimmed by 6 bases and J by 4 bases, leaving 21 bases between them. The germline V gene encodes CDR1 LGHNA and CDR2 YNFKEQ. CDR3 residues: CASRAHRTGSATEAFF. The CDR3 nucleotides read TGTGCCAGCAGAGCCCACCGTACAGGAAGCGCCACTGAAGCTTTCTTT.

The V and J genes are TRBV5-6 and TRBJ1-2, with D possibly being TRBD1 (5 bases). V lost 2 bases and J 4 bases, leaving 9 bases between the germline ends. CDR3 length: 13 residues. Germline V gives CDR1 SGHDT, CDR2 YYEEEE. The CDR3 DNA sequence: TGTGCCAGCAGCTTAGGGGTTGGCTATGGCTACACCTTC. It specifies CASSLGVGYGYTF.

The CDR3 sequence: CASRTSALSGGTDTQYF. The CDR3 DNA sequence: TGTGCCAGCCGAACAAGCGCGTTAAGCGGGGGTACCGATACGCAGTATTTT. V gene TRBV2 combines with J gene TRBJ2-3, with 8 bases identical to TRBD2. With V trimmed by 8 bases and J by 6 bases, 19 bases remained unmatched. This CDR3 has 17 residues. The germline V gene encodes CDR1 SNHLY and CDR2 FYNNEI.

V usage is TRBV15 and J usage is TRBJ1-2, with TRBD1 matching 7 bases. V dropped 0 bases and J dropped 4; count of bases not matched to a gene: 5. The CDR3 sequence is 15 residues long. The germline CDR1 and CDR2 sequences are LNHNV and YYDKDF (reference sequence). For the CDR3, the DNA is TGTGCCACCAGCAGAGAGGAGACAGGGCGCTATGGCTACACCTTC. This sequence encodes CATSREETGRYGYTF.

This rearrangement joins TRBV2 to TRBJ1-6; D remains ambiguous. From germline, CDR1 is SNHLY and CDR2 FYNNEI. V was trimmed by 8 bases and J by 5 bases, leaving 10 bases between them. This CDR3 comprises 13 residues. The CDR3 nucleotides are TGTGCCAGCGAGGACGGGAATAATTCACCCCTCCACTTT. It translates to CASEDGNNSPLHF. Variable domain in full (rest from reference TRBV2 and TRBJ1-6): EPEVTQTPSHQVTQMGQEVILRCVPISNHLYFYWYRQILGQKVEFLVSFYNNEISEKSEIFDDQFSVERPDGSNFTLKIRSTKLEDSAMYFCASEDGNNSPLHFGNGTRLTVT.

The CDR3 is CASSHEDSSVYTF. CDR3 nucleotide sequence: TGTGCCAGCAGTCATGAGGACAGCAGCGTCTACACCTTC. This sequence joins TRBV27 and TRBJ1-2, with D tentatively TRBD1 (6 bases). The CDR3 spans 13 residues. CDR1 is MNHEY, CDR2 SMNVEV, per germline (reference sequence). Trimming took 5 bases from V and 10 from J, leaving 17 bases between them.

This clone has a handful of counts. The V gene is TRBV5-6, the J gene TRBJ1-1; weak D call: TRBD1 (6 bases). Germline V gene data show CDR1 as SGHDT and CDR2 as YYEEEE. The CDR3 loop spans 15 amino acids. V lost 0 bases to trimming and J lost 0 bases, with 9 bases between them. CDR3 residues: CASSLGQVMNTEAFF. CDR3 nucleotides: TGTGCCAGCAGCTTGGGACAGGTTATGAACACTGAAGCTTTCTTT.